The clone carrying this T cell receptor beta chain is medium-sized (0.01 to 0.1%) by frequency. Its antigen is unknown. The V gene's germline CDR1 is LGHNA and CDR2 YNFKEQ. This CDR3 has 18 residues. J gave up 4 bases and V 0 bases, and 10 bases lay outside the gene matches. This specimen belongs to a study of cytomegalovirus exposure and HLA in healthy donors. Points from the study as a whole: Later genetic work tied a missense DCLRE1C variant to beta-chain V and J trimming.

PCR employed 60 Vbeta and 13 Jbeta primers. Here immunoSEQ multiplex PCR was the method, and the copy in TCRdb shows in-frame clones only, minus some. This sample's table has approximately 51,000 clones. Input material: PBMCs. The sequence derives from a man in his forties in good health and CMV-seropositive. The chain links TRBV4-2 to TRBJ2-2, with 8 bases that match TRBD2. The CDR3 nucleotides read TGTGCCAGCAGCCAAGAAGCTGGCGGGGGGCTACCCACCGGGGAGCTGTTTTTT. Translated, it gives CASSQEAGGGLPTGELFF.